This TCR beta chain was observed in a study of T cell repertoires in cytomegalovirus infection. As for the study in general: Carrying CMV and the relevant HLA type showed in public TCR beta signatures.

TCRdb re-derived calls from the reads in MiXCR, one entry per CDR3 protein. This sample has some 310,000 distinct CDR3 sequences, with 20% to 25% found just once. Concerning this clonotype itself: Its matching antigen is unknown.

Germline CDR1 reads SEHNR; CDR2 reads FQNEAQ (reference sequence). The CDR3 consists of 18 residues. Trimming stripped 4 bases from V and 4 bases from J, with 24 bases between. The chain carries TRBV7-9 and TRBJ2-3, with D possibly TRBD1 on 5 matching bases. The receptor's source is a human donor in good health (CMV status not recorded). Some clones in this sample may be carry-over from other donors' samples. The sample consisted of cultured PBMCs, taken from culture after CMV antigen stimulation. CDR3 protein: CASSSPRRQGPRADTQYF. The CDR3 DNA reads TGTGCCAGCAGCTCCCCACGGCGGCAGGGCCCGAGAGCAGATACGCAGTATTTT.